This TCR beta chain was sequenced in a study of blood T cell repertoires in COVID-19. For the study at large: Sites across the United States, Italy and Spain contributed samples from acute and convalescent COVID-19. PBMCs, B-cell-depleted T cells, or T cells were the source of the cDNA or gDNA that made up the material.

In the authors' workflow: Amplification of reference gene primers was used by the study to estimate nucleated cell counts. Repertoires were generated with immunoSEQ multiplex PCR, while TCRdb's copy carries only in-frame clones and drops some. The V and J calls and clone size were taken over from that table, and D and trimming were inferred from the DNA. The sample lists 150,000 to 200,000 clones; approximately 85% were seen once. This CDR3 has 16 amino acids. V was shortened by 6 bases and J by 4 bases, with 19 bases between the two germline ends. Germline loops: CDR1 MNHEY, CDR2 SMNVEV (reference sequence).

The clonotype originates from a woman aged 60 to 75 with acute or convalescent COVID-19. V usage is TRBV27 and J usage is TRBJ2-1; a possible D gene is TRBD2 (6 bases). The sequenced material came from peripheral blood. The CDR3 DNA sequence: TGTGCCAGCAGCCGTACTATTAGCGGTTCATACAATGAGCAGTTCTTC. Protein product: CASSRTISGSYNEQFF.